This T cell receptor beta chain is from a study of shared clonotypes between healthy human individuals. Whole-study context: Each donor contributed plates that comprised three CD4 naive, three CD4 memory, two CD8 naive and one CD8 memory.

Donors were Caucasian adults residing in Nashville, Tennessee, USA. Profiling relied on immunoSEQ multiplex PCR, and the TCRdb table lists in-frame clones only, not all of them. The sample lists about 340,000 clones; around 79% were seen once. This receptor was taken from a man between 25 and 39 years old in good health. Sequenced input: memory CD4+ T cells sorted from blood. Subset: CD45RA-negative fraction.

CDR3 amino acids: CASSPRVRDNEQFF. As DNA, the CDR3 is TGTGCCAGCTCACCGCGGGTCCGGGACAATGAGCAGTTCTTC. The rearrangement links TRBV18 to TRBJ2-1; weak D call: TRBD2 (5 bases). Deletions cut 3 bases from V and 5 bases from J, with 11 bases between. This CDR3 is built from 14 residues. Germline-derived CDR1 and CDR2 are KGHSH and LQKENI.